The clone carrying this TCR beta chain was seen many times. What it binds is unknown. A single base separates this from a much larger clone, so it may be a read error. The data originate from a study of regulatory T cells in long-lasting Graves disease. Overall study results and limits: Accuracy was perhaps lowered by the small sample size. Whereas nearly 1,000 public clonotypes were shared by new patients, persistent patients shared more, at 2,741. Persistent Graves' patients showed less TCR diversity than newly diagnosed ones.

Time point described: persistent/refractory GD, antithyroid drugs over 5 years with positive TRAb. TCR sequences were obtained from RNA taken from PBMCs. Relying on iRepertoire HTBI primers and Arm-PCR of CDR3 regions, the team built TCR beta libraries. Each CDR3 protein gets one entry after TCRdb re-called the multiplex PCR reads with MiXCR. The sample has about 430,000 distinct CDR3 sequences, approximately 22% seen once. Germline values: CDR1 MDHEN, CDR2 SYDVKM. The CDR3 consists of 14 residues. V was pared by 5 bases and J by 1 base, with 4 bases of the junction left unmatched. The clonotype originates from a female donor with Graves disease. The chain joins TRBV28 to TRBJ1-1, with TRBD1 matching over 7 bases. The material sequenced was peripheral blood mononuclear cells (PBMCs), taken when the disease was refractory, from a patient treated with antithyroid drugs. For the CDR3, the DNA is TGTGCCAGCAGTCCGGGACAGCCGAACACTGAAGCTTTCTTT. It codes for CASSPGQPNTEAFF.